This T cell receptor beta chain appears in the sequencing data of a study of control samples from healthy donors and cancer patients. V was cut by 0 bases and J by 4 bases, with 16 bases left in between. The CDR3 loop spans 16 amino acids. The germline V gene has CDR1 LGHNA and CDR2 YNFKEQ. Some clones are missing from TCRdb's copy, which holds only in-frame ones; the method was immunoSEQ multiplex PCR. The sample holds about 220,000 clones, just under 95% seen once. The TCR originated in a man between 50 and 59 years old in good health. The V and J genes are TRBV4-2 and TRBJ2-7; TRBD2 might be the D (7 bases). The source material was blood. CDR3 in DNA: TGTGCCAGCAGCCAAGAAGCCGGGGGGCTCATATACGAGCAGTACTTC. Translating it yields CASSQEAGGLIYEQYF.